A selection of T cell receptor beta chains follows, all from one sample in a study of blood T cell repertoires in COVID-19. Produced via immunoSEQ multiplex PCR; TCRdb's table is partial and in-frame only. The sample includes roughly 240,000 clones, 86% seen only once; the top ten take around 3.6%. Input material: peripheral blood. These receptors were obtained from a man younger than 30 with active or convalescent COVID-19. The CDR3 runs from the conserved cysteine through the conserved F or W.

cdr3_aa: CASSLSGGADTQYF; v_call: TRBV5-1; j_call: TRBJ2-3; cdr3_length: 14
cdr3_aa: CATSDSPGLAGTNEQFF; v_call: TRBV24-1; j_call: TRBJ2-1; cdr3_length: 17
cdr3_aa: CASSLGRSSTYEQYF; v_call: TRBV7-9; j_call: TRBJ2-7; cdr3_length: 15
cdr3_aa: CASSQEGGFSGNTIYF; v_call: TRBV3-1/TRBV3-2; j_call: TRBJ1-3; cdr3_length: 16
cdr3_aa: CASSPHSEAEAFF; v_call: TRBV7-2; j_call: TRBJ1-1; cdr3_length: 13
cdr3_aa: CASSRQGGYEQYF; v_call: TRBV5-4; j_call: TRBJ2-7; cdr3_length: 13
cdr3_aa: CASSLVGQGETQYF; v_call: TRBV7-9; j_call: TRBJ2-5; cdr3_length: 14
cdr3_aa: CASSRTGDQPQHF; v_call: TRBV19; j_call: TRBJ1-5; cdr3_length: 13
cdr3_aa: CASSTRQGPPSNYGYTF; v_call: TRBV27; j_call: TRBJ1-2; cdr3_length: 17
cdr3_aa: CASSERVTEQNTEAFF; v_call: TRBV6-1; j_call: TRBJ1-1; cdr3_length: 16
cdr3_aa: CASGYTPGNEQYF; v_call: TRBV27; j_call: TRBJ2-7; cdr3_length: 13
cdr3_aa: CASSRTGFGELFF; v_call: TRBV11-3; j_call: TRBJ2-2; cdr3_length: 13
cdr3_aa: CASSDYRDNQPQHF; v_call: TRBV25-1; j_call: TRBJ1-5; cdr3_length: 14
cdr3_aa: CASSLTGGRDEQFF; v_call: TRBV5-6; j_call: TRBJ2-1; cdr3_length: 14
cdr3_aa: CASTDPAGQEGYGYTF; v_call: TRBV6-6; j_call: TRBJ1-2; cdr3_length: 16
cdr3_aa: CASRTGFTGELFF; v_call: TRBV6-5; j_call: TRBJ2-2; cdr3_length: 13
cdr3_aa: CASSLQHGPGPLGQYF; v_call: TRBV27; j_call: TRBJ2-7; cdr3_length: 16
cdr3_aa: CASTPGRAYQETQYF; v_call: TRBV11-3; j_call: TRBJ2-5; cdr3_length: 15
cdr3_aa: CASSEALLQGTYGYTF; v_call: TRBV6-1; j_call: TRBJ1-2; cdr3_length: 16
cdr3_aa: CASSQWLANTGELFF; v_call: TRBV4-3; j_call: TRBJ2-2; cdr3_length: 15
cdr3_aa: CASSSQGDTEAFF; v_call: TRBV5-1; j_call: TRBJ1-1; cdr3_length: 13
cdr3_aa: CASSIREETQYF; v_call: TRBV13; j_call: TRBJ2-5; cdr3_length: 12
cdr3_aa: CAARCSRSYEQYF; v_call: TRBV24-1; j_call: TRBJ2-7; cdr3_length: 13
cdr3_aa: CASSSSSGHGLATTYEQFF; v_call: TRBV13; j_call: TRBJ2-1; cdr3_length: 19
cdr3_aa: CASSEGAGVETQYF; v_call: TRBV3-1/TRBV3-2; j_call: TRBJ2-5; cdr3_length: 14
cdr3_aa: CASSQEADNEQFF; v_call: TRBV4-3; j_call: TRBJ2-1; cdr3_length: 13